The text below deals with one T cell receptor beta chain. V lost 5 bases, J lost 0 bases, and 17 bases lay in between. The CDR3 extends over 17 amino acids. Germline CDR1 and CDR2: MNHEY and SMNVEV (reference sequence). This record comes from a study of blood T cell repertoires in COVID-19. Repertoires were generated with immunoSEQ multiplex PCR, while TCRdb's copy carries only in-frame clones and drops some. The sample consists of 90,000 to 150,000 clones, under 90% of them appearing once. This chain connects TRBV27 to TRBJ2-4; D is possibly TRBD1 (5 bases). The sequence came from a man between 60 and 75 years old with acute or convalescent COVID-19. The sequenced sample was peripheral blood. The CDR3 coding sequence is TGTGCCAGCAGTCAAACAGGTTTCAACTTAGCCAAAAACATTCAGTACTTC. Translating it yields CASSQTGFNLAKNIQYF.